These 22 T cell receptor beta chains originate from one sample sequenced in a study of T cells in Graves' hyperthyroidism and ophthalmopathy. Amplification targeted TCR beta CDR3 regions from RNA transcripts. A set of HTBI primers served as the primers for a first-round RT-PCR of the TCR CDR3. TCRdb reanalysed the multiplex PCR reads using MiXCR and keeps one entry per CDR3 protein. The data hold roughly 170,000 distinct CDR3 sequences, with around 15% observed a single time. Material for sequencing was blood. The receptors shown here come from a woman aged 50 to 60 with Graves' hyperthyroidism.

The gene calls are TRBV19 and TRBJ1-4; D is perhaps TRBD1 (5 bases). Germline CDR1 is LNHDA and CDR2 is SQIVND (reference sequence). The length of the CDR3 is 14 residues. V was trimmed by 9 bases and J by 4 bases, leaving 15 bases between them. CDR3 DNA: TGTGCCAGCAGAGGGGTTCTCGGTAATGAAAAACTGTTTTTT. As protein: CASRGVLGNEKLFF.

This clonotype was seen at least ten times. V usage is TRBV11-2 and J usage is TRBJ2-1, with TRBD2 matching over 8 bases. Germline-derived CDR1 and CDR2 are SGHAT and FQNNGV. J lost 4 bases, V lost 5 bases, and 7 bases had no gene match. The CDR3 totals 15 residues. CDR3 coding DNA: TGTGCCAGCAGCCCGCGGGGGGTGTTTTACAATGAGCAGTTCTTC. Its translation: CASSPRGVFYNEQFF.

This clonotype was observed many times. The chain combines TRBV5-1 with TRBJ1-5, with no clear D. This CDR3 region has 15 residues. From germline, CDR1 is SGHRS and CDR2 YFSETQ. Trimming stripped 0 bases from V and 0 bases from J, with 7 bases between. CDR3 bases: TGCGCCAGCAGCTTGGGAGGCTCTAGCAATCAGCCCCAGCATTTT. This codes for CASSLGGSSNQPQHF.

This clonotype was found many times. The CDR3 nucleotides are TGCGCCAGCAGCTCGGGTTCCATATGGAGAGATCCGAACACTGAAGCTTTCTTT. This codes for CASSSGSIWRDPNTEAFF. This rearrangement joins TRBV5-1 to TRBJ1-1; D is uncertain. Between the trimmed V and J ends, which lost 3 bases and 1 base, there was a span of 22 bases. From germline, CDR1 is SGHRS and CDR2 YFSETQ. CDR3 size: 18 residues. Supplemented by reference TRBV5-1 and TRBJ1-1, the full variable domain reads KAGVTQTPRYLIKTRGQQVTLSCSPISGHRSVSWYQQTPGQGLQFLFEYFSETQRNKGNFPGRFSGRQFSNSRSEMNVSTLELGDSALYLCASSSGSIWRDPNTEAFFGQGTRLTVV.

There are a few counts of this clonotype. The J gene is TRBJ2-5, the V gene TRBV4-3; a possible D gene is TRBD2 (5 bases). CDR1 is LGHNA, CDR2 YSLEER, per germline. With 0 bases removed from V and 3 bases from J, the gap between germline ends came to 14 bases. The CDR3 has 16 amino acids. The CDR3 region is CASSQERILAEETQYF. CDR3 DNA sequence: TGCGCCAGCAGCCAAGAAAGGATCCTAGCAGAAGAGACCCAGTACTTC.

The rearrangement uses TRBV4-3 and TRBJ2-6, with D perhaps TRBD1 (6 bases). CDR3 length: 16 residues. Germline V gene sequence: CDR1 LGHNA, CDR2 YSLEER. Trimming shortened V by 1 base and J by 4 bases, and 11 bases separated the two germline ends. The CDR3 protein is CASSQGGRTGANVLTF. The CDR3 DNA follows: TGCGCCAGCAGCCAAGGGGGGCGGACCGGGGCCAACGTCCTGACTTTC.

V is TRBV7-6 and J is TRBJ2-1, with 8 positions matching TRBD2. V shed 3 bases and J 4 bases; nucleotides not matched to a gene: 5. The CDR3 is made up of 15 amino acids. Germline values: CDR1 SGHVS, CDR2 FNYEAQ. For the CDR3, the DNA is TGTGCCAGCAGCTTGGCGGGGGGCCTTTACAATGAGCAGTTCTTC. This gives the protein CASSLAGGLYNEQFF. Full variable domain (remainder filled in from reference TRBV7-6 and TRBJ2-1): GAGVSQSPRYKVTKRGQDVALRCDPISGHVSLYWYRQALGQGPEFLTYFNYEAQQDKSGLPNDRFSAERPEGSISTLTIQRTEQRDSAMYRCASSLAGGLYNEQFFGPGTRLTVL.

The chain combines TRBV28 with TRBJ2-6; 10 bases line up with TRBD2. Trimming at V came to 5 bases and at J to 0 bases, leaving 1 base not matched to a gene. The CDR3 sequence is 16 residues long. Looked up from germline, CDR1 is MDHEN and CDR2 is SYDVKM. The CDR3 DNA is TGTGCCAGCAGTCCTAGCGGGGGCTCTGGGGCCAACGTCCTGACTTTC. This translates into CASSPSGGSGANVLTF.

This clonotype was seen repeatedly, ten times or more. The chain combines TRBV7-3 with TRBJ2-1, with 8 bases that match TRBD2. Trimming cost V 4 bases and J 4 bases; bases outside gene matches: 6. CDR1 SGHTA and CDR2 FQGTGA come from the germline V gene. CDR3 length: 15 amino acids. The CDR3 region has the DNA TGTGCCAGCAGCTCAGGCCAGCGGGGGTACAATGAGCAGTTCTTC. Its protein product is CASSSGQRGYNEQFF.

In its sample, this clonotype was seen a few times. The rearrangement joins TRBV15 to TRBJ2-3; the D is unclear. Trimming left V 0 bases short and J 0 bases short, with 7 bases between. Germline loops: CDR1 LNHNV, CDR2 YYDKDF (reference sequence). This CDR3 region has 15 residues. The CDR3 spells CATSRERGSTDTQYF. In DNA, the CDR3 is TGTGCCACCAGCAGAGAACGCGGTAGCACAGATACGCAGTATTTT.

The chain links TRBV10-3 to TRBJ2-7; 12 positions agree with TRBD2. The CDR3 spans 17 residues. V lost 2 bases to trimming and J lost 0 bases; unmatched junction nucleotides: 5. The germline V gene has CDR1 ENHRY and CDR2 SYGVKD. The CDR3 DNA sequence: TGTGCCATCAGTGAGACTAGCGGGAGGAGGAGCTCCTACGAGCAGTACTTC. This translates into CAISETSGRRSSYEQYF.

This clonotype occurred many times. The J gene is TRBJ1-2, the V gene TRBV5-1; D is unresolved. The V end was cut by 1 base, the J end by 5 bases, with 15 bases between. Germline V gives CDR1 SGHRS, CDR2 YFSETQ. The CDR3 totals 15 residues. The CDR3 nucleotides read TGCGCCAGCAGCTTGACTGTCCAGGATGGATATGGCTACACCTTC. Its protein is CASSLTVQDGYGYTF.

CDR3 sequence reads: CASSNTGNNEQFF. The CDR3 nucleotides read TGTGCCAGCAGTAATACAGGGAACAATGAGCAGTTCTTC. The V call is TRBV13, the J call TRBJ2-1; D perhaps matches TRBD1 (6 bases). Germline loops: CDR1 PRHDT, CDR2 FYEKMQ (reference sequence). Trimming took off 6 bases at V and 5 bases at J, with 11 bases between the two ends. The CDR3 has 13 residues.

This clonotype was seen ten or more times. The chain couples TRBV7-2 to TRBJ1-5; D is unclear. V shed 5 bases and J shed 3 bases, with 14 bases lying between them. There are 15 residues in the CDR3. CDR1 is SGHTA, CDR2 FQGNSA, per germline. CDR3: CASSLGRAINQPQHF. As DNA, the CDR3 is TGTGCCAGCAGCCTCGGACGGGCAATCAATCAGCCCCAGCATTTT.

This clonotype was counted many times. V usage is TRBV2 and J usage is TRBJ2-5, with D hard to call. CDR1 SNHLY and CDR2 FYNNEI come from the germline V gene. This CDR3 has 14 residues. V lost 4 bases, J lost 1 base, and 10 bases lay in between. This chain's CDR3 is CASSVKWTQETQYF. In DNA, the CDR3 is TGTGCCAGCAGTGTAAAGTGGACCCAAGAGACCCAGTACTTC. The full variable domain, its missing parts supplied by reference TRBV2 and TRBJ2-5, is EPEVTQTPSHQVTQMGQEVILRCVPISNHLYFYWYRQILGQKVEFLVSFYNNEISEKSEIFDDQFSVERPDGSNFTLKIRSTKLEDSAMYFCASSVKWTQETQYFGPGTRLLVL.

In its sample, this clonotype was seen once. The chain uses TRBV20-1 and TRBJ2-1, with 9 bases matching TRBD2. V dropped 1 base and J dropped 6; count of bases not matched to a gene: 7. The germline gives CDR1 DFQATT, CDR2 SNEGSKA (reference sequence). CDR3 length: 15 amino acids. In DNA, the CDR3 is TGCAGTGCTAGAGGTGTGACTAGCGGAGTCAATGAGCAGTTCTTC. Amino acids: CSARGVTSGVNEQFF.

This clonotype was observed at least ten times. The chain links TRBV28 to TRBJ2-7, with TRBD2 matching over 7 bases. In germline, CDR1 is MDHEN, CDR2 SYDVKM. V gave up 2 bases and J gave up 8 bases; unmatched junction bases: 21. The CDR3 length is 18 residues. The CDR3 spells CASSLKRGGATEALKQYF. As DNA, the CDR3 is TGTGCCAGCAGTTTAAAGCGGGGCGGAGCAACGGAGGCTCTTAAGCAGTACTTC.

The V call is TRBV3-1, the J call TRBJ1-2; maybe TRBD1 (5 bases). Per germline, CDR1 LGHDT and CDR2 YNNKEL (reference sequence). The V gene lost 3 bases and the J gene lost 6 bases, with 20 bases spanning the gap. The CDR3 spans 16 residues. CDR3 nucleotides: TGTGCCAGCAGCCAGGGACTCATGGACGGTTGGGATGGCTACACCTTC. It codes for CASSQGLMDGWDGYTF.

The chain employs TRBV28 and TRBJ1-2; 8 bases match TRBD1. The junction had 9 bases not matched to a gene; V was cut back by 3 bases and J by 6 bases. The CDR3 length is 15 residues. CDR1 is MDHEN and CDR2 is SYDVKM in the germline V gene. CDR3 residues: CASSLEQGDRNGYTF. CDR3 in DNA: TGTGCCAGCAGTTTGGAACAGGGGGATCGAAATGGCTACACCTTC.

The sample holds a few counts of this clonotype. The rearrangement links TRBV20-1 to TRBJ2-2, with a weak D call TRBD2 (6 bases). V gave up 6 bases and J gave up 6 bases, with 14 bases separating them. Germline V gene sequence: CDR1 DFQATT, CDR2 SNEGSKA (reference sequence). This CDR3 comprises 13 residues. CDR3 coding DNA: TGCAGTGCCTCCCTATGGGGGGCCGGGGAGCTGTTTTTT. It is translated as CSASLWGAGELFF.

This clonotype was detected ten times or more. The rearrangement links TRBV7-9 to TRBJ2-3; D is possibly TRBD2 (6 bases). The CDR3 consists of 16 residues. V lost 5 bases to trimming and J lost 4 bases, with 19 bases between them. The V gene's germline CDR1 is SEHNR and CDR2 FQNEAQ (reference sequence). Written as DNA, the CDR3 is TGTGCCAGCAGCCCCTGGGACTTGGTAAACGCAGATACGCAGTATTTT. It is translated as CASSPWDLVNADTQYF.

This clonotype was observed many times. This chain links TRBV27 with TRBJ2-5; D is undetermined. This CDR3 spans 14 amino acids. Germline CDR1 is MNHEY and CDR2 is SMNVEV (reference sequence). Trimming cost V 1 base and J 5 bases, with 11 bases left between them. The CDR3 nucleotides read TGTGCCAGCAGTTTATTAGGGTCCCAGGAGACCCAGTACTTC. Translation: CASSLLGSQETQYF.